This TCR beta chain was obtained from a study of siplizumab effects on memory and regulatory T cells. Broader study findings: Naive T cells looked more diverse than memory cells, and they looked like major contributors to the alloresponse. Alloreactive sequences that could be traced to unstimulated CD4+ memory cells showed a significant reduction under siplizumab. Unstimulated subsets contained matches for only a minor fraction of alloreactive clones.

Profiling relied on immunoSEQ multiplex PCR, and the TCRdb table lists in-frame clones only, not all of them. Of about 100,000 clones listed, about 94% are singletons. With respect to this clone: Its target is unknown.

Looked up from germline, CDR1 is SGHTA and CDR2 is FQGNSA. This CDR3 region has 15 residues. V was clipped by 5 bases and J by 7 bases, with 21 bases between them. The receptor was derived from a human donor in good health. This chain uses TRBV7-2 with TRBJ2-7; D not certain. The specimen sequenced was non-Treg CD4+ T cells sorted from blood. The chain's CDR3 is CASSTKTGPYVEQYF. The CDR3 DNA reads as TGTGCCAGCAGCACAAAGACTGGTCCCTACGTGGAGCAGTACTTC.